Listed here is a single T cell receptor (beta chain). Researchers report isolating at least 6.5 million PBMCs per sample. The data are from a study of blood T cells in healthy people across ages. Study overall: Template-switching capture recovered about one barcoded beta molecule per two T cells.

Sample-barcoded 5' priming and a J-beta primer mix drove a second PCR of about 6 to 12 cycles. TCRdb re-analysed the 5' RACE reads in MiXCR, keeping a single row per CDR3 protein. The data hold around 1,500,000 distinct CDR3 sequences, with around two fifths observed a single time. Material for sequencing was blood. This TCR came from a woman aged 18-29 years in good health.

Written as DNA, the CDR3 is TGTGCCAGCAGCGAAAGGATCTCTGGGGCCAACGTCCTGACTTTC. Protein sequence: CASSERISGANVLTF. The chain joins TRBV9 to TRBJ2-6; D gene unclear. There are 15 residues in the CDR3. The V gene lost 3 bases and the J gene lost 0 bases, with 7 bases spanning the gap. The germline V gene has CDR1 SGDLS and CDR2 YYNGEE.